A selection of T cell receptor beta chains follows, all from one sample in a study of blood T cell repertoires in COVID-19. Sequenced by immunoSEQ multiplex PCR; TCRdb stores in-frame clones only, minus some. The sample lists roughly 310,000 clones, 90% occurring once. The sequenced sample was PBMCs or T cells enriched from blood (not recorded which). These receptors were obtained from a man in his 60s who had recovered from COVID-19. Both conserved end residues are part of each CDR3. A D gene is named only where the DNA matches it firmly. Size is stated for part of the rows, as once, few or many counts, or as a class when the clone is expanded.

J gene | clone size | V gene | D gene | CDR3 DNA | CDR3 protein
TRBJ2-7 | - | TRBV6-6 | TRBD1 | TGTGCCAGCAGTAACCGGGACAGTAGGTACGAGCAGTACTTC | CASSNRDSRYEQYF
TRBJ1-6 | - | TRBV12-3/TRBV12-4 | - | TGTGCCAGCAGTCTGCGCCCGAATTCACCCCTCCACTTT | CASSLRPNSPLHF
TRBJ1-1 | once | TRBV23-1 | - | TGCGCCAGCAGTAGCAGGGAAGCTGAAGCTTTCTTT | CASSSREAEAFF
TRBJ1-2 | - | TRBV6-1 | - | TGTGCCAGCAGTGAAGCTGGGGGGGTTTGGGGTGGCTACACCTTC | CASSEAGGVWGGYTF
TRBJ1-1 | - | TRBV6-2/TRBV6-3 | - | TGTGCCAGCAGTAAAACCCCACAGGGTGTTCGTGCTCAAGCTTTCTTT | CASSKTPQGVRAQAFF
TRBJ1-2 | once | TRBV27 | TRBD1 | TGTGCCAGCAGTTTATCAGACAGGGCTTACTATGGCTACACCTTC | CASSLSDRAYYGYTF
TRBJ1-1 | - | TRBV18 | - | TGTGCCAGCTCACCACGTTCAGGAAGCTCGAACACTGAAGCTTTCTTT | CASSPRSGSSNTEAFF
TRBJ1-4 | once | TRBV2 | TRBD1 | TGTGCCAGCAAGGTCGAACAGGGGGCTGAAAAACTGTTTTTT | CASKVEQGAEKLFF
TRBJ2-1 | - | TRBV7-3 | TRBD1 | TGTGCCAGCAGCTGGACAGGGGGAACGGGATCTTCGTACAATGAGCAGTTCTTC | CASSWTGGTGSSYNEQFF
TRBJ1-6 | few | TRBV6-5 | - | TGTGCCAGCAGTACCGAGCCCAATTCACCCCTCCACTTT | CASSTEPNSPLHF
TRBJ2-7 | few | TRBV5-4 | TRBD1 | TGTGCCAGCAGCTTGGGGGACAGCTCCTACGAGCAGTACTTC | CASSLGDSSYEQYF
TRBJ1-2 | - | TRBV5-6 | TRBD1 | TGTGCCAGCAGCTCGACAGGGCTCCTTAACTATGGCTACACCTTC | CASSSTGLLNYGYTF
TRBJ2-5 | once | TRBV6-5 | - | TGTGCCAGCAGTTACAGTGGGGGCGCCGATGAGACCCAGTACTTC | CASSYSGGADETQYF
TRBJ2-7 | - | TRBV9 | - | TGTGCCAGCAGCGTAGCGACGGGAAACTACGAGCAGTACTTC | CASSVATGNYEQYF
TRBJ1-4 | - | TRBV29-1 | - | TGCAGCGCACTACTAGGCCGCGGAGAAAAACTGTTTTTT | CSALLGRGEKLFF
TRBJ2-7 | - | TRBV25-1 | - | TGTGCCAGCAGTGAACCATCCCCAGCAGGGCGGGAGCAGTACTTC | CASSEPSPAGREQYF
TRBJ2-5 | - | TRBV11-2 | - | TGTGCCAGCAGCTTAGATGGGGGGGCCGGTGAGACCCAGTACTTC | CASSLDGGAGETQYF
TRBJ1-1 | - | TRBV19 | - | TGTGCCAGTAAGGTGCGGACTGAAGCTTTCTTT | CASKVRTEAFF
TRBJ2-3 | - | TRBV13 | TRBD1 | TGTGCCAGCAGCTATGGGACAGGGTGGTTTGGAGATACGCAGTATTTT | CASSYGTGWFGDTQYF
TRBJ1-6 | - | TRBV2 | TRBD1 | TGTGCCAGCATGGGACAGGGTCATAATTCACCCCTCCACTTT | CASMGQGHNSPLHF
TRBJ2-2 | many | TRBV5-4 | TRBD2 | TGTGCCAGCAGCTTGGGACTAGCGGGGACCGGGGAGCTGTTTTTT | CASSLGLAGTGELFF
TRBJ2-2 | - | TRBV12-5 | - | TGTGCTAGTGGTCCGGCAGGGGTGGGGACCGGGGAGCTGTTTTTT | CASGPAGVGTGELFF
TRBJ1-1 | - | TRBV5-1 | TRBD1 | TGCGCCAGCAGCTTGGCTGGGACAGAGAACACTGAAGCTTTCTTT | CASSLAGTENTEAFF
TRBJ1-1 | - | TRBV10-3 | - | TGTGCCATCAGTGCCGGGGGAATGAACACTGAAGCTTTCTTT | CAISAGGMNTEAFF
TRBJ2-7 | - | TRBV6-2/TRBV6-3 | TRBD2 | TGTGCCAGCAGTTCGGGGGGTACCTACGAGCAGTACTTC | CASSSGGTYEQYF
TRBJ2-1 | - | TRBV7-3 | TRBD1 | TGTGCCAGCAGCCGAGGCGGGACAGGGTTAAATGAGCAGTTCTTC | CASSRGGTGLNEQFF
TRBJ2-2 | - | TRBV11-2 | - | TGTGCCAGCACCCGTCTAGTCGGGGAGCTGTTTTTT | CASTRLVGELFF
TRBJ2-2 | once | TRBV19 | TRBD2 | TGTGCCAGTAGTATACCACTAGCGGGAGGAAACACCGGGGAGCTGTTTTTT | CASSIPLAGGNTGELFF
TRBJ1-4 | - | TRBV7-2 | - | TGTGCCAGCAGCCTCGAGTCGAGTCGTTTGAGGGAAAAACTGTTTTTT | CASSLESSRLREKLFF
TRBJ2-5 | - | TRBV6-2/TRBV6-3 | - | TGTGCCAGCAGGCCTCCCGGGACATTAAAAGAGACCCAGTACTTC | CASRPPGTLKETQYF
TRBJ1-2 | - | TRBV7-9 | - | TGTGCCAGCAGCTTAAACAGTTTGGGCTATGGCTACACCTTC | CASSLNSLGYGYTF
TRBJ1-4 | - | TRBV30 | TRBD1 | TGTGCCTGGAGCCAATGGACAGGGATTGGTGAAAAACTGTTTTTT | CAWSQWTGIGEKLFF
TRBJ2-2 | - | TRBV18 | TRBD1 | TGTGCCAGCTCACAGGGACAGGGCCCTACCGGGGAGCTGTTTTTT | CASSQGQGPTGELFF
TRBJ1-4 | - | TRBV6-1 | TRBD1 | TGTGCCAGCAGTGAATGGGGACAGGGCGGAAAACTGTTTTTT | CASSEWGQGGKLFF
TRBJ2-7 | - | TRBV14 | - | TGTGCCAGCAGGTATTCCGAGGCGGGGCCGACCTCCTACGAGCAGTACTTC | CASRYSEAGPTSYEQYF
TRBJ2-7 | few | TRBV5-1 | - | TGCGCCAGCAGCTTGGATCCGGGAGCGTCTCTCGAGCAGTACTTC | CASSLDPGASLEQYF
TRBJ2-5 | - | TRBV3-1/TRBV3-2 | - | TGTGCCAGCAGCCAAGAGGGTAAGGGAGGAGAGACCCAGTACTTC | CASSQEGKGGETQYF
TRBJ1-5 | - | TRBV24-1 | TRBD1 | TGTGCCACCAGTGACCCCGGGACAGGGGATCAGCCCCAGCATTTT | CATSDPGTGDQPQHF